The clone carrying this TCR beta chain has just a few counts. TCRdb independently ran MiXCR on the 5' RACE reads; one entry per CDR3 protein. The repertoire includes under 350,000 distinct CDR3 sequences, around 9.7% of them detected once, and approximately 6.5% sits in the top ten. The sample comes from a study of identical twins. V was trimmed by 4 bases and J by 6 bases, leaving 13 bases between them. Germline V gene data show CDR1 as MGHRA and CDR2 as YSYEKL. The CDR3 is 14 residues long. These sequences were also reported in another study, on yellow fever vaccine responses in identical twins.

Sequencing used CD8+ T cells sorted from blood. The sequence derives from a woman between 18 and 30 years old in good health. The chain recombines TRBV4-1 with TRBJ2-1, with no clear D. The CDR3 loop is CASSLEMGPNEQFF. Here the CDR3 DNA reads TGCGCCAGCAGCCTAGAGATGGGCCCCAATGAGCAGTTCTTC.